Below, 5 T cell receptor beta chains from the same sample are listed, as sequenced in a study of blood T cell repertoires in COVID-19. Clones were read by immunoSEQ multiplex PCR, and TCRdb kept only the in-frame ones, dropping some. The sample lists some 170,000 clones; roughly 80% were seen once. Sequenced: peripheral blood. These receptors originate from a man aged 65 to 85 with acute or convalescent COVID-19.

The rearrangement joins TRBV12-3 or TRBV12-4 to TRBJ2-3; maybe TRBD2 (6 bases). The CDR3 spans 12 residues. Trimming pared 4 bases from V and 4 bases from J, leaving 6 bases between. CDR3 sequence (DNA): TGTGCCAGCAGTTGGGGGGCAGATACGCAGTATTTT. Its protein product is CASSWGADTQYF.

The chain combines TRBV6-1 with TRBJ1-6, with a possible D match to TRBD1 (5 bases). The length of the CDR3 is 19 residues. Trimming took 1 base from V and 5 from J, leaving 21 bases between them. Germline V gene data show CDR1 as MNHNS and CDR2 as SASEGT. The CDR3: CASSEVSGGRGANNSPLHF. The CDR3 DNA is TGTGCCAGCAGTGAAGTTAGTGGTGGACGCGGGGCTAATAATTCACCCCTCCACTTT.

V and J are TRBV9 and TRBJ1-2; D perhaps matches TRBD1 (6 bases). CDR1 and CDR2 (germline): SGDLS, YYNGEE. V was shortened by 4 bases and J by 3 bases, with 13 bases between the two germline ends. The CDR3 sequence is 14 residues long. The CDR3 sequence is CASSTSQGDYGYTF. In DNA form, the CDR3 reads TGTGCCAGCAGCACCTCACAGGGAGACTATGGCTACACCTTC.

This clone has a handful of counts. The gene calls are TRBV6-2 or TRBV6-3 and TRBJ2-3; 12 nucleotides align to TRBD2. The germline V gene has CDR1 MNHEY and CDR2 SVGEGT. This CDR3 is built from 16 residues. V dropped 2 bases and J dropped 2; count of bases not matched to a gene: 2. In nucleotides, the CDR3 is TGTGCCAGCAGTTACGGACTAGCGGGATACACAGATACGCAGTATTTT. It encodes CASSYGLAGYTDTQYF.

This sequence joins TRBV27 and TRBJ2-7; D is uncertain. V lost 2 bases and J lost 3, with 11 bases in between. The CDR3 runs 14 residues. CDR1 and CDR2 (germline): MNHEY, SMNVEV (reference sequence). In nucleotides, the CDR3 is TGTGCCAGCAGTTTAGTCGGGTCTAGCTACGAGCAGTACTTC. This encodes CASSLVGSSYEQYF.